This T cell receptor (beta chain) was sequenced during a study of blood T cell repertoires in COVID-19. The CDR3 is 11 residues long. Per the germline V gene, CDR1 is MRHNA and CDR2 is SNTAGT. V dropped 6 bases and J dropped 9 bases, with 9 bases sitting between them. Profiled with immunoSEQ multiplex PCR; TCRdb holds only in-frame clones, not every one. The sample shows under 300,000 clones, 70% to 90% of them seen only once. The source of this sequence is a woman in her 70s with acute or convalescent COVID-19. Source material: peripheral blood. This chain links TRBV6-4 with TRBJ2-1, with a weak D call TRBD1 (6 bases). The CDR3 loop reads CASRTGTEQFF. CDR3 sequence (DNA): TGTGCCAGCAGAACAGGGACTGAGCAGTTCTTC.